The 13 T cell receptor beta chains below were found in one sample sequenced in a study of blood T cells in healthy people across ages. Together with a sample-barcoded 5' primer, a J-beta primer mix was included in a second PCR lasting roughly 6 to 12 cycles. MiXCR, run by TCRdb on the 5' RACE reads, gives a single entry per CDR3 protein. The data contain some 700,000 distinct CDR3 sequences, roughly 45% of them singletons. Sequencing was performed on blood. Every receptor here comes from a woman aged 55-69 years in good health.

This clonotype was detected a few times. The rearrangement joins TRBV9 to TRBJ2-3, with a weak D call TRBD1 (5 bases). The V gene lost 1 base and the J gene lost 3 bases, with 12 bases spanning the gap. Germline assignment: CDR1 SGDLS and CDR2 YYNGEE. The CDR3 contains 15 residues. In DNA, the CDR3 is TGTGCCAGCAGCGTATACCAGGGAACGACAGATACGCAGTATTTT. It codes for CASSVYQGTTDTQYF.

J is TRBJ1-5 and V is TRBV20-1; D gene ambiguous. CDR3 length equals 13 residues. V was shortened by 3 bases and J by 2 bases, with 8 bases between the two germline ends. Germline CDR1 is DFQATT and CDR2 is SNEGSKA (reference sequence). The CDR3 region has the DNA TGCAGTGCTAGCGACAATGGCAATCAGCCCCAGCATTTT. It yields the protein CSASDNGNQPQHF.

This clonotype was detected a few times. The V gene is TRBV28, the J gene TRBJ2-5; 8 bases match TRBD2. The junction had 5 bases not matched to a gene; V was cut back by 2 bases and J by 3 bases. Looked up from germline, CDR1 is MDHEN and CDR2 is SYDVKM. This CDR3 contains 15 residues. The DNA for the CDR3 is TGTGCCAGCAGTTTAAAAGGACTAGCAAAAGAGACCCAGTACTTC. It specifies CASSLKGLAKETQYF.

V is TRBV4-3 and J is TRBJ2-2, with D possibly being TRBD1 (5 bases). The V and J ends lost 0 bases and 1 base respectively, with 15 bases between them. CDR3 length equals 18 residues. The V gene's germline CDR1 is LGHNA and CDR2 YSLEER. The CDR3 DNA sequence: TGCGCCAGCAGCCAAGATCTAGAAGGGGTCTGGAACACCGGGGAGCTGTTTTTT. Translated: CASSQDLEGVWNTGELFF.

This clonotype was recorded a few times. The rearrangement uses TRBV10-3 and TRBJ2-1; no definite D call. Deletions cut 0 bases from V and 7 bases from J, with 4 bases between. The CDR3 is 12 residues long. Germline CDR1 is ENHRY and CDR2 is SYGVKD. The CDR3 region has the DNA TGTGCCATCAGTGAGTCGGAGAATGAGCAGTTCTTC. Protein product: CAISESENEQFF.

DNA of the CDR3: TGTGCCAGTGATATTGCGGAGATCAGCCGGGCCCAAGAGACCCAGTACTTC. Protein product: CASDIAEISRAQETQYF. The V gene is TRBV27, the J gene TRBJ2-5; D gene unclear. The germline V gene has CDR1 MNHEY and CDR2 SMNVEV (reference sequence). The CDR3 runs to 17 residues. V was trimmed by 9 bases and J by 1 base, leaving 24 bases between them.

V and J are TRBV6-6 and TRBJ1-2, with 8 nucleotides matching TRBD1. Germline-derived CDR1 and CDR2 are MNHNY and SVGAGI (reference sequence). The length of the CDR3 is 15 residues. The V segment lost 5 bases and the J segment 6 bases; nucleotides outside the gene matches: 11. The CDR3, as DNA: TGTGCCAGCAGTCTTAGCCCGGACAGGGTCCATGGCTACACCTTC. Its translation: CASSLSPDRVHGYTF.

This clonotype was picked up many times. The chain couples TRBV2 to TRBJ1-5, with a weak D call TRBD1 (5 bases). Trimming left V 6 bases short and J 6 bases short, with 18 bases between. The germline V gene encodes CDR1 SNHLY and CDR2 FYNNEI. The CDR3 has 15 residues. CDR3 in amino acids: CASSGGFEVGQPQHF. The CDR3 DNA reads TGTGCCAGCAGCGGGGGGTTTGAAGTGGGTCAGCCCCAGCATTTT. Based on the CDR3 plus reference TRBV2 and TRBJ1-5, the full variable domain is EPEVTQTPSHQVTQMGQEVILRCVPISNHLYFYWYRQILGQKVEFLVSFYNNEISEKSEIFDDQFSVERPDGSNFTLKIRSTKLEDSAMYFCASSGGFEVGQPQHFGDGTRLSIL.

Worth noting for this clonotype: This sequence may be a read error, since a much larger clone differs from it by one base. The V call is TRBV4-2, the J call TRBJ1-5, with D unresolved. Looked up from germline, CDR1 is LGHNA and CDR2 is YNFKEQ. Trimming shortened V by 5 bases and J by 4 bases, and 6 bases separated the two germline ends. The CDR3 is 12 residues long. The CDR3 nucleotides are TGTGCCAGCAGCATTGAAAATCAGCCCCAGCATTTT. Its protein product is CASSIENQPQHF.

This clonotype was seen just once. A much bigger clone sits one base away, suggesting this may be a read error. The J gene is TRBJ2-1, the V gene TRBV3-1, with 10 nucleotides matching TRBD2. The CDR3 has 16 residues. The germline V gene encodes CDR1 LGHDT and CDR2 YNNKEL (reference sequence). J was trimmed by 7 bases and V by 1 base; bases with no gene match: 7. The chain's CDR3 is CASSQGESGRANEQFF. For the CDR3, the DNA is TGTGCCAGCAGCCAAGGAGAAAGCGGGAGGGCGAATGAGCAGTTCTTC.

This clonotype has only one observation. The V call is TRBV12-3 or TRBV12-4, the J call TRBJ2-5; TRBD2 is a possible D gene (5 bases). Between the trimmed V and J ends, which lost 5 bases and 5 bases, there was a span of 15 bases. This CDR3 has 14 amino acids. The CDR3 here is CASSDEDLRETQYF. The CDR3 DNA reads TGTGCCAGCAGTGATGAGGACTTACGGGAGACCCAGTACTTC.

This clonotype was detected only a few times. J is TRBJ1-1 and V is TRBV12-5; TRBD1 is a possible D gene (5 bases). V gave up 3 bases and J gave up 3 bases, with 14 bases separating them. CDR1 LGHNT and CDR2 FRNRAP come from the germline V gene. CDR3 size: 15 residues. The CDR3 sequence: CASGFHRQMHTEAFF. Written as DNA, the CDR3 is TGTGCTAGTGGTTTCCATAGACAGATGCACACTGAAGCTTTCTTT.

The rearrangement uses TRBV6-6 and TRBJ1-6, with TRBD1 matching over 9 bases. With V trimmed by 5 bases and J by 10 bases, 9 bases remained unmatched. CDR1 is MNHNY and CDR2 is SVGAGI in the germline V gene (reference sequence). The CDR3 contains 15 residues. The CDR3 sequence is CASSPRTGDGSPLHF. The DNA of the CDR3 is TGTGCCAGCAGTCCAAGGACAGGGGATGGGTCACCCCTCCACTTT.